This T cell receptor (beta chain) was documented in a study of T cell repertoires in cytomegalovirus infection. Germline lookup yields CDR1 SGHNT and CDR2 YYREEE (reference sequence). J gave up 2 bases and V 4 bases, and 12 bases lay outside the gene matches. There are 16 residues in the CDR3. TCRdb reanalysed the reads using MiXCR and keeps one entry per CDR3 protein. The top ten clones hold about 9.4% of a sample with fewer than 550,000 distinct CDR3 sequences, about 11% of them seen once. The sequenced sample consisted of PBMCs. The chain couples TRBV5-4 to TRBJ2-7; 7 nucleotides align to TRBD1. The sequence was collected from a human donor in good health (CMV status not recorded). Some clones in this sample may be carry-over from other donors' samples. The CDR3 DNA reads as TGTGCCAGCAGCACTCACAGGGGAAGTACGGCCTACGAGCAGTACTTC. Encoded protein: CASSTHRGSTAYEQYF. The whole variable domain, remainder taken from reference TRBV5-4 and TRBJ2-7, is ETGVTQSPTHLIKTRGQQVTLRCSSQSGHNTVSWYQQALGQGPQFIFQYYREEENGRGNFPPRFSGLQFPNYSSELNVNALELDDSALYLCASSTHRGSTAYEQYFGPGTRLTVT.